Listed below are T cell receptor beta chains from one sample, sequenced in a study of neurological immune-mediated disorders. Each CDR3 protein gets one entry after TCRdb re-called the 5' RACE reads with MiXCR. The sample contains approximately 86,000 distinct CDR3 sequences, 2.5% to 3% of which appear only once. The sample taken for sequencing was PBMCs. These receptors all stem from a young woman with multiple sclerosis. CDR3s include the opening cysteine and the closing phenylalanine or tryptophan. A D gene is named only where the DNA matches it firmly. Size tells how often a clone was seen (once, few, many) or the class of an expanded clone, and some rows leave it out.

many	TRBD2	TRBJ2-5	TRBV29-1	CSVTGLAGGETQYF	TGCAGCGTTACAGGACTAGCGGGAGGAGAGACCCAGTACTTC
many	NA	TRBJ2-1	TRBV6-5	CASSYSTSSGPYNEQFF	TGTGCCAGCAGTTACTCCACTAGTTCAGGACCGTACAATGAGCAGTTCTTC
many	NA	TRBJ2-5	TRBV7-8	CASSPRTRGGETQYF	TGTGCCAGCAGCCCCCGGACTAGAGGGGGAGAGACCCAGTACTTC
many	TRBD1	TRBJ2-1	TRBV24-1	CATSDGQGLRKQFF	TGTGCCACCAGTGATGGACAGGGGCTCCGAAAGCAGTTCTTC
many	NA	TRBJ2-3	TRBV29-1	CSITRRGTDTQYF	TGCAGCATCACCCGTCGGGGCACAGATACGCAGTATTTT
many	TRBD2	TRBJ2-1	TRBV12-3/TRBV12-4	CASSRTSDSYNEQFF	TGTGCCAGCAGCCGGACTAGCGACTCCTACAATGAGCAGTTCTTC
many	TRBD2	TRBJ2-2	TRBV9	CASSVSPSNSGSTTGELFF	TGTGCCAGCAGCGTGTCCCCGAGCAATAGCGGGAGTACGACCGGGGAGCTGTTTTTT
many	TRBD2	TRBJ2-7	TRBV20-1	CSARDSASGVYEQYF	TGCAGTGCTAGAGATTCGGCTAGCGGGGTCTACGAGCAGTACTTC
few	NA	TRBJ2-1	TRBV5-1	CASSLATNSYNEQFF	TGCGCCAGCAGCTTGGCGACTAATAGCTACAATGAGCAGTTCTTC
many	NA	TRBJ1-1	TRBV30	CAWSLPDRNTEAFF	TGTGCCTGGAGTCTACCCGACAGGAACACTGAAGCTTTCTTT
many	NA	TRBJ2-7	TRBV7-9	CASGRTEVSYEQYF	TGTGCCAGCGGTCGGACAGAAGTTTCCTACGAGCAGTACTTC
many	NA	TRBJ2-7	TRBV5-1	CASSLISSSYEQYF	TGCGCCAGCAGCTTGATTAGTAGCTCCTACGAGCAGTACTTC
many	TRBD2	TRBJ2-3	TRBV7-9	CASLAGGSTDTQYF	TGTGCCAGCCTAGCGGGAGGGAGCACAGATACGCAGTATTTT
many	NA	TRBJ1-2	TRBV20-1	CSATTGLLGEYGYTF	TGCAGTGCTACAACAGGGCTCTTGGGTGAATATGGCTACACCTTC
many	TRBD2	TRBJ2-3	TRBV27	CASSSSGTRGTQYF	TGTGCCAGCAGTTCCTCCGGGACTAGGGGTACGCAGTATTTT
many	NA	TRBJ2-1	TRBV20-1	CSAPISGADLNEQFF	TGCAGTGCGCCAATTTCCGGAGCCGACCTCAATGAGCAGTTCTTC
many	TRBD2	TRBJ2-1	TRBV18	CASSPRMVPAGGNEQFF	TGTGCCAGCTCACCACGGATGGTACCGGCGGGGGGGAATGAGCAGTTCTTC
many	NA	TRBJ1-3	TRBV18	CASSPGARNTIYF	TGTGCCAGCTCACCCGGAGCGCGGAACACCATATATTTT
many	TRBD2	TRBJ2-7	TRBV27	CASSLYGTSGEEQYF	TGTGCCAGCAGTTTGTACGGGACTAGCGGAGAAGAGCAGTACTTC
many	TRBD2	TRBJ2-5	TRBV10-3	CATGLAGGQETQYF	TGTGCCACAGGACTAGCGGGAGGTCAAGAGACCCAGTACTTC
many	TRBD1	TRBJ1-5	TRBV7-2	CASSPQGDAGPQHF	TGTGCCAGCAGCCCACAGGGGGACGCGGGGCCCCAGCATTTT
many	TRBD2	TRBJ2-1	TRBV5-1	CASSLDSRETYNEQFF	TGCGCCAGCAGCTTGGATTCGCGGGAGACTTACAATGAGCAGTTCTTC
many	NA	TRBJ2-1	TRBV3-1	CASSQESAIADEQFF	TGTGCCAGCAGCCAAGAATCCGCAATAGCAGATGAGCAGTTCTTC
many	NA	TRBJ1-5	TRBV6-6	CASSPEGLAQPQHF	TGTGCCAGCAGTCCTGAGGGCCTGGCTCAGCCCCAGCATTTT
many	NA	TRBJ2-2	TRBV7-9	CASSLSPAELFF	TGTGCCAGCAGCTTGTCCCCCGCGGAGCTGTTTTTT
NA	TRBD1	TRBJ1-4	TRBV6-5	CASSSSSTGGEKLFF	TGTGCCAGCAGTTCCTCGTCTACAGGGGGTGAAAAACTGTTTTTT
many	TRBD2	TRBJ2-7	TRBV7-2	CASSLALAGVAEQYF	TGTGCCAGCAGCTTAGCGTTGGCGGGAGTGGCCGAGCAGTACTTC
many	NA	TRBJ1-4	TRBV25-1	CASSEYGAGGGEKLFF	TGTGCCAGCAGTGAATACGGCGCAGGAGGAGGTGAAAAACTGTTTTTT